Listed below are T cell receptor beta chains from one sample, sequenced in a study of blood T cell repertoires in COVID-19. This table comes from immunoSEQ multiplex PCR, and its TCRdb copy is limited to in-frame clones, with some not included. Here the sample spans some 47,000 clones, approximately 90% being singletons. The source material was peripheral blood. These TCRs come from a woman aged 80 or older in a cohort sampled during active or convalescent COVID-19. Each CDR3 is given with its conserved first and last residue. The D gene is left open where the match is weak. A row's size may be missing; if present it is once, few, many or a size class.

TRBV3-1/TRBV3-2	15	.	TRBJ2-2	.	TGTGCCAGCAGCCTCGGAGTACCAAACACCGGGGAGCTGTTTTTT	CASSLGVPNTGELFF
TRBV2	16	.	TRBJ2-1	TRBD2	TGTGCCAGCAGTCAAACAGAAAGCGGGGGTGTCAATGAGCAGTTCTTC	CASSQTESGGVNEQFF
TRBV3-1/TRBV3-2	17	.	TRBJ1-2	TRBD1	TGTGCCAGCAGCCAAGATGGGGGAGGACAGGGGAGGCATGGCTACACCTTC	CASSQDGGGQGRHGYTF
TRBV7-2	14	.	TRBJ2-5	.	TGTGCCAGCAGCCCTCCGGGGTTAGGGGAGACCCAGTACTTC	CASSPPGLGETQYF
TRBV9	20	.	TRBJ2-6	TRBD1	TGTGCCAGCAGCGTAGCGTTGGTGGCAGGGGGATATTCTGGGGCCAACGTCCTGACTTTC	CASSVALVAGGYSGANVLTF
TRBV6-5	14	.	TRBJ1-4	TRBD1	TGTGCCAGCAGCCGGGACAGGAGAAATGAAAAACTGTTTTTT	CASSRDRRNEKLFF
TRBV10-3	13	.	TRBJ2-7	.	TGTGCCATCAGTGTGAACAGGACCTACGAGCAGTACTTC	CAISVNRTYEQYF
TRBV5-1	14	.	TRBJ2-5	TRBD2	TGCGCCAGCAGCTTCGGCGGGAGGGAAGAGACCCAGTACTTC	CASSFGGREETQYF
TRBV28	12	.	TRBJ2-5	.	TGTGCCAGCAGTGCAGGGGGGGAGACCCAGTACTTC	CASSAGGETQYF
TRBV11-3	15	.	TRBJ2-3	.	TGTGCCAGCAGCTTAGCTCCGGGATTAGGAGATACGCAGTATTTT	CASSLAPGLGDTQYF
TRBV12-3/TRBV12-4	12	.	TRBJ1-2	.	TGTGCCAGCAGCCTCAGGGAGGCTGGCTACACCTTC	CASSLREAGYTF
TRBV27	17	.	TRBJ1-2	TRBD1	TGTGCCAGCAGTCCTAGGGGGCGCGGGTCTCTTGACTATGGCTACACCTTC	CASSPRGRGSLDYGYTF
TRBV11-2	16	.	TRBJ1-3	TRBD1	TGTGCCAGCAGCTTAGTACAGGGGATCTCTGGAAACACCATATATTTT	CASSLVQGISGNTIYF
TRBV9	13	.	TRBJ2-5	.	TGTGCCAGCAGCGTAGCGGGTCAAGAGACCCAGTACTTC	CASSVAGQETQYF
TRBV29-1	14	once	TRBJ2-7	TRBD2	TGCAGCGTCAAAGGTCTAGCGGACTCCTACGAGCAGTACTTC	CSVKGLADSYEQYF
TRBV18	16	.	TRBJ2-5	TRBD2	TGTGCCAGCTCATCAAGACTAGCGGGCGCACAAGAGACCCAGTACTTC	CASSSRLAGAQETQYF
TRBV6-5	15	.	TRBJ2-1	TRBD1	TGTGCCAGCAGTTACGTGGGACAGGTTAATAATGAGCAGTTCTTC	CASSYVGQVNNEQFF
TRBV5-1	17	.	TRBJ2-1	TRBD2	TGCGCCAGCAGCTTGCCCCCTAGCGGGGGCATTTACAATGAGCAGTTCTTC	CASSLPPSGGIYNEQFF
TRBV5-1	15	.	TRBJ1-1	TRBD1	TGCGCCAGCAGCTCCTTGGGACAGTTGAACACTGAAGCTTTCTTT	CASSSLGQLNTEAFF
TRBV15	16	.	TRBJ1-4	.	TGTGCCACCAGCAGAGTGTACGCACAGGGTAATGAAAAACTGTTTTTT	CATSRVYAQGNEKLFF
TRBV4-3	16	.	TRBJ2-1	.	TGCGCCAGCAGCCAAGGGGGGGATTACGCTGCCAGGGAGCAGTTCTTC	CASSQGGDYAAREQFF
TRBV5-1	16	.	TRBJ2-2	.	TGCGCCAGCAGCTTTTCACAGGGAGGGCCCTACGGGGAGCTGTTTTTT	CASSFSQGGPYGELFF
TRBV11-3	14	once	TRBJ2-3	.	TGTGCCAGCAGCTTACGTCGGGTCGACGATACGCAGTATTTT	CASSLRRVDDTQYF
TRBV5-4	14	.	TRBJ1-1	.	TGTGCCAGCAGCCTCGGACAGATTAACACTGAAGCTTTCTTT	CASSLGQINTEAFF
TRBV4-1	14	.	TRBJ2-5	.	TGCGCCAGCAGCCAAGAAGGGGTCCAAGAGACCCAGTACTTC	CASSQEGVQETQYF
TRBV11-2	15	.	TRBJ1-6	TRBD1	TGTGCCAGCAGCTTACGGGACAGAGTCGGTTCACCCCTCCACTTT	CASSLRDRVGSPLHF
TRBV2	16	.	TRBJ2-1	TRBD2	TGTGCCAGCACCGGGGCGGGGGGGCCGTTTTACAATGAGCAGTTCTTC	CASTGAGGPFYNEQFF
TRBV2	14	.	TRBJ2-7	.	TGTGCCAGCAGTGATCCGACTAGCTCCTACGAGCAGTACTTC	CASSDPTSSYEQYF